The rows below give T cell receptor beta chains drawn from one sample of a study of shared clonotypes between healthy human individuals. TCRdb's copy holds only in-frame clones and misses some; the assay was immunoSEQ multiplex PCR. The data hold around 100,000 clones, with around two thirds observed a single time. The sample comprised memory CD8+ T cells sorted from blood. The origin of the receptors is a woman in her twenties or thirties in good health. The CDR3 runs from the conserved cysteine through the conserved F or W. Fields, in order: CDR3 length, V gene, J gene, CDR3 protein.

>16|TRBV7-8|TRBJ1-1
CASSLLNWAMNTEAFF
>16|TRBV11-3|TRBJ2-7
CASSPLPVSASYEQYF
>13|TRBV5-1|TRBJ2-2
CASSFWYTGELFF
>12|TRBV30|TRBJ1-1
CAWSIGNTEAFF
>16|TRBV6-1|TRBJ1-5
CASSEEHSPNGQPQHF
>15|TRBV4-1|TRBJ1-1
CASRSQGDGNTEAFF
>13|TRBV7-9|TRBJ2-1
CASSLDTTGLKFF
>16|TRBV9|TRBJ2-5
CASSPAFSGLGETQYF
>18|TRBV5-1|TRBJ2-6
CASSLRLAGSSGANVLTF
>13|TRBV2|TRBJ2-5
CASRVEVWETQYF
>16|TRBV5-4|TRBJ2-2
CASSLGRTGNTGELFF
>13|TRBV29-1|TRBJ1-1
CSVEDGLRTEAFF
>15|TRBV6-1|TRBJ2-7
CASSEETGGSGEQYF
>14|TRBV7-9|TRBJ2-1
CASSFGTQVNEQFF
>18|TRBV7-8|TRBJ2-2
CASSPALGISGNTGELFF